These 18 T cell receptor beta chains were all obtained from the same sample, sequenced in a study of beta chain features in type 1 diabetes. Sequenced material consisted of expressed TCRB transcripts (all of the isolated RNA was reverse transcribed). Using immunoSEQ multiplex PCR, the repertoire was profiled, and TCRdb retains in-frame clones only, with some absent. The data show 310,000 or so clones, around 8% seen once. Sequenced: central memory CD4+ T cells from blood. The origin of the receptors is a woman between 18 and 30 years old in good health.

This clone occurred a few times. The chain carries TRBV19 and TRBJ2-5, with D possibly being TRBD2 (6 bases). The germline CDR1 and CDR2 sequences are LNHDA and SQIVND (reference sequence). The V and J ends lost 5 bases and 3 bases respectively, with 25 bases between them. This CDR3 is built from 18 residues. Written as DNA, the CDR3 is TGTGCCAGTAGTTTCCGGAACTGGGGACTGGACCCAAAAGAGACCCAGTACTTC. This codes for CASSFRNWGLDPKETQYF.

This chain joins TRBV28 and TRBJ1-3; 7 nucleotides line up with TRBD1. The CDR3 extends over 14 amino acids. Germline CDR1 is MDHEN and CDR2 is SYDVKM. V lost 5 bases to trimming and J lost 4 bases; unmatched junction nucleotides: 5. Here the CDR3 reads CASSVDRAGNTIYF. CDR3 in DNA: TGTGCCAGCAGTGTTGACAGGGCCGGAAACACCATATATTTT.

The rearrangement uses TRBV2 and TRBJ2-2; 7 bases match TRBD1. Germline V lookup: CDR1 SNHLY, CDR2 FYNNEI. V lost 3 bases, J lost 7 bases, and 5 bases stayed unmatched. This CDR3 is 14 amino acids long. CDR3 loop: CASSETGRNGELFF. Written as DNA, the CDR3 is TGTGCCAGCAGTGAGACAGGGCGGAACGGGGAGCTGTTTTTT.

The sample holds many counts of this clone. V gene TRBV7-2 combines with J gene TRBJ2-2; D might be TRBD1 (7 bases). Trimming left V 5 bases short and J 1 base short, with 14 bases between. Germline CDR1 is SGHTA and CDR2 is FQGNSA. The CDR3 extends over 16 amino acids. The CDR3 region has the DNA TGTGCCAGCAGCCCTCGCAGGGGGGAGAACACCGGGGAGCTGTTTTTT. Residues: CASSPRRGENTGELFF.

This clone was observed many times. The rearrangement joins TRBV10-3 to TRBJ1-2; D is perhaps TRBD1 (5 bases). The CDR3 is 12 residues long. Germline lookup yields CDR1 ENHRY and CDR2 SYGVKD. The V and J ends lost 10 bases and 2 bases respectively, with 11 bases between them. CDR3 DNA sequence: TGTGCCACCGGGGACGGGAACTATGGCTACACCTTC. It specifies CATGDGNYGYTF.

This clone has a handful of counts. This rearrangement joins TRBV7-2 to TRBJ1-1, with a weak D call TRBD1 (5 bases). CDR1 and CDR2 from the germline V gene are SGHTA and FQGNSA. This CDR3 contains 14 residues. V lost 2 bases and J lost 7, with 14 bases in between. Here the CDR3 DNA reads TGTGCCAGCAGCTTATCAGGGACGGTGGGTGAAGCTTTCTTT. Protein sequence: CASSLSGTVGEAFF. Full variable domain (missing parts from reference TRBV7-2 and TRBJ1-1): GAGVSQSPSNKVTEKGKDVELRCDPISGHTALYWYRQSLGQGLEFLIYFQGNSAPDKSGLPSDRFSAERTGGSVSTLTIQRTQQEDSAVYLCASSLSGTVGEAFFGQGTRLTVV.

This chain links TRBV7-2 with TRBJ2-3; D gene uncertain. Germline V gene sequence: CDR1 SGHTA, CDR2 FQGNSA. The CDR3 is 15 residues long. V was pared by 3 bases and J by 1 base, with 11 bases between. The CDR3 is CASSLRLQGTDTQYF. The CDR3 nucleotides are TGTGCCAGCAGCTTGAGACTTCAGGGCACAGATACGCAGTATTTT.

This clone appeared a few times. V usage is TRBV4-3 and J usage is TRBJ2-1; D is unclear. This CDR3 spans 15 amino acids. Germline V gene sequence: CDR1 LGHNA, CDR2 YSLEER. V lost 0 bases to trimming and J lost 8 bases, with 14 bases between them. For the CDR3, the DNA is TGCGCCAGCAGCCAAGAGTCGGTTGGATCCCATGAGCAGTTCTTC. Translating it yields CASSQESVGSHEQFF.

This clone was observed a handful of times. The genes are TRBV18 and TRBJ2-7, with 10 bases that match TRBD2. Germline lookup yields CDR1 KGHSH and CDR2 LQKENI. This CDR3 has 15 amino acids. The V segment lost 4 bases and the J segment 5 bases; nucleotides outside the gene matches: 8. The CDR3 is CASSRGLAAYDEQYF. The CDR3 DNA is TGTGCCAGCTCACGTGGACTAGCGGCATACGACGAGCAGTACTTC. Combining the CDR3 with reference TRBV18 and TRBJ2-7 gives the whole variable domain NAGVMQNPRHLVRRRGQEARLRCSPMKGHSHVYWYRQLPEEGLKFMVYLQKENIIDESGMPKERFSAEFPKEGPSILRIQQVVRGDSAAYFCASSRGLAAYDEQYFGPGTRLTVT.

This sequence joins TRBV18 and TRBJ2-3, with 7 bases fitting TRBD1. The CDR3 length is 13 residues. V lost 6 bases to trimming and J lost 3 bases; unmatched junction nucleotides: 3. Germline loops: CDR1 KGHSH, CDR2 LQKENI. The CDR3 loop is CASSRQGTDTQYF. The CDR3 DNA reads TGTGCCAGCTCCAGACAGGGAACAGATACGCAGTATTTT.

V is TRBV10-2 and J is TRBJ2-3; 12 bases agree with TRBD1. After removal of 8 bases from V and 5 bases from J, the junction contained 5 bases not matched to a gene. CDR3 length: 14 residues. Looked up from germline, CDR1 is WSHSY and CDR2 is SAAADI. CDR3 DNA sequence: TGCGCCAGCCGGGACAGGGGGCCTAGAGATACGCAGTATTTT. Translation: CASRDRGPRDTQYF.

This clone was counted only a few times. V is TRBV7-2 and J is TRBJ2-7; D gene uncertain. With 5 bases removed from V and 5 bases from J, the gap between germline ends came to 16 bases. The germline gives CDR1 SGHTA, CDR2 FQGNSA. The CDR3 runs to 14 residues. CDR3 nucleotides: TGTGCCAGCAGCCGAAAGACGCGGCTTGACGAGCAGTACTTC. Residues: CASSRKTRLDEQYF. The full variable domain, its missing parts supplied by reference TRBV7-2 and TRBJ2-7, is GAGVSQSPSNKVTEKGKDVELRCDPISGHTALYWYRQSLGQGLEFLIYFQGNSAPDKSGLPSDRFSAERTGGSVSTLTIQRTQQEDSAVYLCASSRKTRLDEQYFGPGTRLTVT.

This rearrangement joins TRBV7-8 to TRBJ2-2, with TRBD1 identical over 9 bases. V trimming: 5 bases; J trimming: 7 bases; junction bases outside the gene matches: 5. CDR1 is SGHVS, CDR2 FQNEAQ, per germline. This CDR3 has 14 amino acids. CDR3 DNA sequence: TGTGCCAGCAGCACTGGGACAGGGAGCGGGGAGCTGTTTTTT. This translates into CASSTGTGSGELFF.

The chain recombines TRBV7-2 with TRBJ2-4; no definite D call. V lost 1 base, J lost 0 bases, and 10 bases lay in between. Per the germline V gene, CDR1 is SGHTA and CDR2 is FQGNSA. The CDR3 runs 16 residues. The CDR3 loop reads CASSLGAALAKNIQYF. Here the CDR3 DNA reads TGTGCCAGCAGCTTAGGAGCAGCCTTAGCCAAAAACATTCAGTACTTC.

This clone came up a few times. The chain links TRBV5-1 to TRBJ2-1, with D perhaps TRBD2 (6 bases). The CDR3 has 15 residues. Looked up from germline, CDR1 is SGHRS and CDR2 is YFSETQ. Trimming shortened V by 3 bases and J by 0 bases, and 10 bases separated the two germline ends. This chain's CDR3 is CASSSGAVSYNEQFF. CDR3 nucleotide sequence: TGCGCCAGCAGCTCGGGAGCCGTCTCCTACAATGAGCAGTTCTTC.

This clone has only a few counts. CDR3 residues: CASSNREISGNTIYF. The CDR3 coding sequence is TGTGCCAGCAGTAACAGGGAAATCTCTGGAAACACCATATATTTT. V is TRBV28 and J is TRBJ1-3, with D perhaps matching TRBD1 (6 bases). V was shortened by 5 bases and J by 0 bases, with 11 bases between the two germline ends. Germline lookup yields CDR1 MDHEN and CDR2 SYDVKM. This CDR3 region has 15 residues.

This clone appeared a few times. The chain joins TRBV27 to TRBJ1-4; TRBD1 is a possible D gene (6 bases). The CDR3 sequence is 15 residues long. Trimming stripped 7 bases from V and 3 bases from J, with 15 bases between. Germline V gene sequence: CDR1 MNHEY, CDR2 SMNVEV (reference sequence). DNA of the CDR3: TGTGCCAGCACCGCTCGGTCAGGGGCTAATGAAAAACTGTTTTTT. It encodes CASTARSGANEKLFF.

In its sample, this clone was seen many times. The chain couples TRBV7-9 to TRBJ2-1; no firm D call. The V and J ends lost 4 bases and 15 bases respectively, with 19 bases between them. The CDR3 consists of 13 residues. In germline, CDR1 is SEHNR, CDR2 FQNEAQ (reference sequence). In DNA, the CDR3 is TGTGCCAGCAGCTACGATTTAGCAGTTGGGTGGTTCTTC. Translating gives CASSYDLAVGWFF.